In its sample, the clone carrying this T cell receptor (beta chain) was seen once. The sample belongs to a study of blood T cell repertoires in COVID-19. Whole-study context: The analysed material was cDNA or gDNA that came from T cells, B-cell-depleted T cells, or PBMCs.

Enrolled during active infection, Seattle patients were then followed longitudinally. Authors' methods: Amplification from reference gene primers served as the basis for estimated nucleated cell counts. Generated by immunoSEQ multiplex PCR, the TCRdb table keeps only in-frame clones and is missing some. That table furnishes V, J and clone size, whereas the DNA furnished D and trimming. The sample records about 200,000 clones, 82% being singletons. V was trimmed by 9 bases and J by 0 bases, leaving 10 bases between them. The CDR3 sequence is 14 residues long. CDR1 is KGHDR and CDR2 is SFDVKD in the germline V gene.

This sequence was found in an elderly woman with COVID-19, enrolled during active disease. Material: peripheral blood. This chain joins TRBV24-1 and TRBJ2-2; TRBD2 is a possible D gene (7 bases). CDR3 nucleotides: TGTGCCACCGGGGGGGGCTCGAACACCGGGGAGCTGTTTTTT. It encodes CATGGGSNTGELFF.